The next 27 T cell receptor beta chains were all read from a single sample in a study of CD8 T cells in Susac syndrome. Roughly 0.45 to 1 ug RNA was reverse transcribed with random hexamers. Each CDR3 protein is one row after TCRdb ran MiXCR on the immunoSEQ multiplex PCR reads. The sample yields around 150,000 distinct CDR3 sequences, around 93% seen once. Material: CD8+ T cells from PBMCs. The source is a human donor with Susac syndrome.

J is TRBJ2-7 and V is TRBV19; D possibly corresponds to TRBD2 (6 bases). V lost 5 bases, J lost 3 bases, and 14 bases lay in between. Germline CDR1 reads LNHDA; CDR2 reads SQIVND (reference sequence). This CDR3 is built from 14 residues. CDR3 nucleotide sequence: TGTGCCAGTAGTTCGGGGGTCCTGGGCTACGAGCAGTACTTC. Translated, it gives CASSSGVLGYEQYF.

The chain links TRBV20-1 to TRBJ2-5; D is possibly TRBD2 (5 bases). This CDR3 has 13 residues. The germline gives CDR1 DFQATT, CDR2 SNEGSKA (reference sequence). V was cut by 3 bases and J by 5 bases, with 13 bases left in between. The CDR3 DNA follows: TGCAGTGCTAGTGGGCCCCGGGGTGAGACCCAGTACTTC. Its translation: CSASGPRGETQYF.

The V gene is TRBV28, the J gene TRBJ2-6, with 7 bases identical to TRBD1. This CDR3 has 13 residues. The germline CDR1 and CDR2 sequences are MDHEN and SYDVKM. Unmatched junction bases numbered 10, after V lost 8 bases and J lost 12 bases. DNA for the CDR3: TGTGCCAGCCTTGGACAGGCTACAGGCGTCCTGACTTTC. Protein product: CASLGQATGVLTF.

This clonotype was seen a handful of times. The CDR3 region is CASSGNEQYF. DNA of the CDR3: TGTGCCAGCAGTGGTAACGAGCAGTACTTC. This rearrangement joins TRBV6-5 to TRBJ2-7; D gene uncertain. Germline CDR1 is MNHEY and CDR2 is SVGAGI. With 5 bases removed from V and 5 bases from J, the gap between germline ends came to 4 bases. This CDR3 has 10 residues.

The chain couples TRBV9 to TRBJ2-7; TRBD1 agrees at 7 bases. From germline, CDR1 is SGDLS and CDR2 YYNGEE. The CDR3 contains 13 residues. J lost 0 bases, V lost 6 bases, and 3 bases had no gene match. Here the CDR3 reads CASKGQTSYEQYF. Written as DNA, the CDR3 is TGTGCCAGCAAGGGACAGACCTCCTACGAGCAGTACTTC.

The genes are TRBV28 and TRBJ2-6; TRBD1 matches 10 bases. The CDR3 is 18 residues long. Germline V CDR1 and CDR2: MDHEN, SYDVKM. V lost 4 bases to trimming and J lost 0 bases; unmatched junction nucleotides: 6. The CDR3, as DNA: TGTGCCAGCAGTTCCTACTGGGACAGGGGCTCTGGGGCCAACGTCCTGACTTTC. This translates into CASSSYWDRGSGANVLTF. Looking up the rest from reference TRBV28 and TRBJ2-6 gives the full variable domain: DVKVTQSSRYLVKRTGEKVFLECVQDMDHENMFWYRQDPGLGLRLIYFSYDVKMKEKGDIPEGYSVSREKKERFSLILESASTNQTSMYLCASSSYWDRGSGANVLTFGAGSRLTVL.

V is TRBV11-3 and J is TRBJ2-7; D ambiguous. The germline V and J ends were trimmed by 3 bases and 0 bases, with 9 bases remaining between them. The CDR3 covers 14 residues. The germline V gene encodes CDR1 SGHNT and CDR2 YENEEA. The CDR3 nucleotides are TGTGCCAGCAGCTTGTCCGAACGCTCCTACGAGCAGTACTTC. This gives the protein CASSLSERSYEQYF.

The chain carries TRBV14 and TRBJ2-1; 10 bases fit TRBD2. The CDR3 has 13 residues. The V gene end was trimmed by 4 bases and the J gene end by 9 bases; junction bases not matched to a gene: 3. CDR1 is SGHDN, CDR2 FVKESK, per germline. In DNA form, the CDR3 reads TGTGCCAGCAGCCGCGGACTAGCGGCTGAGCAGTTCTTC. Translated, it gives CASSRGLAAEQFF.

This sequence joins TRBV7-8 and TRBJ2-7, with 8 bases matching TRBD2. Germline V lookup: CDR1 SGHVS, CDR2 FQNEAQ. V dropped 4 bases and J dropped 6; count of bases not matched to a gene: 14. The CDR3 has 16 amino acids. This CDR3 is CASSSVPGGGVGEQYF. CDR3 bases: TGTGCCAGCAGCTCGGTACCGGGGGGGGGAGTCGGCGAGCAGTACTTC.

The chain couples TRBV15 to TRBJ2-1; 10 positions agree with TRBD2. In germline, CDR1 is LNHNV, CDR2 YYDKDF (reference sequence). The CDR3 extends over 16 amino acids. With 3 bases clipped from V and 8 bases from J, the junction kept 10 bases outside the gene matches. CDR3 region: CATSRSNSGRRDEQFF. CDR3 coding DNA: TGTGCCACCAGCAGGTCGAATAGCGGGAGGAGAGATGAGCAGTTCTTC. The variable domain in full, with the rest retrieved from reference TRBV15 and TRBJ2-1, is DAMVIQNPRYQVTQFGKPVTLSCSQTLNHNVMYWYQQKSSQAPKLLFHYYDKDFNNEADTPDNFQSRRPNTSFCFLDIRSPGLGDTAMYLCATSRSNSGRRDEQFFGPGTRLTVL.

The chain couples TRBV9 to TRBJ2-7; no definite D call. CDR1 is SGDLS, CDR2 YYNGEE, per germline. The CDR3 is made up of 13 amino acids. V dropped 4 bases and J dropped 5 bases, with 13 bases sitting between them. The CDR3 DNA is TGTGCCAGCAGCCTGAGAGGTACCCACGAGCAGTACTTC. This gives the protein CASSLRGTHEQYF.

The gene calls are TRBV14 and TRBJ2-1; TRBD2 matches at 10 bases. The CDR3 consists of 15 residues. Losses at the gene ends were 4 bases for V and 4 bases for J; bases not matched to a gene: 4. Germline V gene data show CDR1 as SGHDN and CDR2 as FVKESK. CDR3 DNA sequence: TGTGCCAGCAGCCGGACTAGCGGACCGTACAATGAGCAGTTCTTC. Translated: CASSRTSGPYNEQFF.

The rearrangement links TRBV7-9 to TRBJ2-7; D gene uncertain. The V gene lost 2 bases and the J gene lost 2 bases, with 4 bases spanning the gap. The germline V gene has CDR1 SEHNR and CDR2 FQNEAQ (reference sequence). This CDR3 region has 12 residues. CDR3 amino acids: CASSLIAYEQYF. DNA of the CDR3: TGTGCCAGCAGCTTAATAGCCTACGAGCAGTACTTC. Full variable domain (missing parts from reference TRBV7-9 and TRBJ2-7): DTGVSQNPRHKITKRGQNVTFRCDPISEHNRLYWYRQTLGQGPEFLTYFQNEAQLEKSRLLSDRFSAERPKGSFSTLEIQRTEQGDSAMYLCASSLIAYEQYFGPGTRLTVT.

This clonotype was detected only once. The chain employs TRBV20-1 and TRBJ2-5; maybe TRBD1 (5 bases). The CDR3 consists of 15 residues. The V and J ends lost 0 bases and 1 base respectively, with 12 bases between them. Germline values: CDR1 DFQATT, CDR2 SNEGSKA (reference sequence). CDR3 DNA sequence: TGCAGTGCTAGAGACCCCAGGGTTGCCCAAGAGACCCAGTACTTC. Its protein product is CSARDPRVAQETQYF.

The chain combines TRBV11-1 with TRBJ1-5; no definite D call. Trimming pared 5 bases from V and 5 bases from J, leaving 10 bases between. Germline-derived CDR1 and CDR2 are SGHAT and FQDESV (reference sequence). CDR3 length: 13 residues. The CDR3 loop reads CASSASWDQPQHF. Here the CDR3 DNA reads TGTGCCAGCAGCGCATCCTGGGATCAGCCCCAGCATTTT.

The chain is built from TRBV6-5 and TRBJ1-4; 10 bases are shared with TRBD1. The CDR3 spans 13 residues. Per germline, CDR1 MNHEY and CDR2 SVGAGI. Trimming cost V 2 bases and J 10 bases; bases outside gene matches: 1. CDR3 sequence: CASSYGDRGKLFF. The CDR3 DNA follows: TGTGCCAGCAGTTACGGGGACAGGGGAAAACTGTTTTTT.

The rearrangement links TRBV28 to TRBJ2-7; D is uncertain. The CDR3 extends over 14 amino acids. Germline values: CDR1 MDHEN, CDR2 SYDVKM. Deletions cut 6 bases from V and 5 bases from J, with 17 bases between. CDR3 region: CASSPPATSNEQYF. For the CDR3, the DNA is TGTGCCAGCAGCCCACCCGCGACTTCAAACGAGCAGTACTTC.

The rearrangement uses TRBV24-1 and TRBJ2-2, with D hard to call. The germline CDR1 and CDR2 sequences are KGHDR and SFDVKD. This CDR3 contains 12 residues. The V end was cut by 7 bases, the J end by 3 bases, with 5 bases between. This CDR3 is CATRDHTGELFF. The DNA of the CDR3 is TGTGCCACCAGAGACCACACCGGGGAGCTGTTTTTT.

The chain links TRBV3-1 to TRBJ1-1; tentative D call: TRBD1 (6 bases). Germline lookup yields CDR1 LGHDT and CDR2 YNNKEL (reference sequence). There are 14 residues in the CDR3. Trimming left V 0 bases short and J 6 bases short, with 11 bases between. DNA of the CDR3: TGTGCCAGCAGCCAAGATTACGGGGGGCCTGAAGCTTTCTTT. Protein: CASSQDYGGPEAFF.

The CDR3 loop is CASSEQVDNYGYTF. CDR3 nucleotides: TGTGCCAGCAGTGAACAGGTCGACAACTATGGCTACACCTTC. The J gene is TRBJ1-2, the V gene TRBV2; D is undetermined. Trimming shortened V by 2 bases and J by 2 bases, and 9 bases separated the two germline ends. The CDR3 is 14 residues long. CDR1 SNHLY and CDR2 FYNNEI come from the germline V gene.

The chain uses TRBV27 and TRBJ2-5; D gene unclear. This CDR3 has 15 amino acids. Germline CDR1 MNHEY, CDR2 SMNVEV (reference sequence). Trimming left V 2 bases short and J 2 bases short, with 12 bases between. CDR3 residues: CASSLVREGQETQYF. The CDR3 DNA reads TGTGCCAGCAGTTTAGTTCGTGAAGGACAAGAGACCCAGTACTTC.

This chain links TRBV2 with TRBJ2-5; D unresolved. The CDR3 runs 15 residues. Trimming took off 3 bases at V and 5 bases at J, with 16 bases between the two ends. Germline assignment: CDR1 SNHLY and CDR2 FYNNEI. CDR3 loop: CASSDYGPSMETQYF. The CDR3 DNA sequence: TGTGCCAGCAGTGACTATGGTCCCTCTATGGAGACCCAGTACTTC.

The CDR3 nucleotides read TGCAGTGTTAGGGAAACTAGCGGGAGGGCGGATGAGCAGTTCTTC. Protein: CSVRETSGRADEQFF. This chain connects TRBV20-1 to TRBJ2-1; TRBD2 aligns across 13 bases. Losses at the gene ends were 7 bases for V and 8 bases for J; bases not matched to a gene: 11. CDR3 size: 15 residues. Per germline, CDR1 DFQATT and CDR2 SNEGSKA (reference sequence).

The gene calls are TRBV5-4 and TRBJ2-7; 13 positions agree with TRBD2. CDR3 length equals 15 residues. The J segment lost 6 bases and the V segment lost 4 bases, leaving 7 bases of the junction unmatched. Germline CDR1 and CDR2: SGHNT and YYREEE (reference sequence). CDR3 in DNA: TGTGCCAGCAGCGGGGGGACTAGCGGGATAGTCGAGCAGTACTTC. Protein product: CASSGGTSGIVEQYF.

The rearrangement uses TRBV12-3 or TRBV12-4 and TRBJ2-7; D unresolved. The CDR3 runs 13 residues. Between the trimmed V and J ends, which lost 6 bases and 4 bases, there was a span of 13 bases. CDR3 sequence: CASSKTGPYEQYF. DNA for the CDR3: TGTGCCAGCAGCAAGACTGGTCCGTACGAGCAGTACTTC.

J is TRBJ2-7 and V is TRBV7-9, with 7 positions matching TRBD1. The junction had 3 bases not matched to a gene; V was cut back by 5 bases and J by 2 bases. The V gene's germline CDR1 is SEHNR and CDR2 FQNEAQ (reference sequence). This CDR3 is built from 13 residues. The CDR3 is CASSTDRPYEQYF. The DNA of the CDR3 is TGTGCCAGCAGCACGGACAGGCCCTACGAGCAGTACTTC.

This clonotype was counted once. The chain links TRBV2 to TRBJ2-7, with D possibly TRBD2 on 5 matching bases. From germline, CDR1 is SNHLY and CDR2 FYNNEI. The CDR3 totals 12 residues. V was clipped by 7 bases and J by 5 bases, with 12 bases between them. The CDR3 spells CASIRSGNEQYF. The CDR3, as DNA: TGTGCCAGCATTCGGTCGGGGAACGAGCAGTACTTC.